This TCR beta chain was observed in a study of read filtering for tumor transcriptome and immune sequencing (dated by TCRdb to 2019 to 2021). In the study overall: The cohort was composed of 17 male and 14 female patients, with a mean age of about 65 years and an age range of roughly 47 to 80. Per sample, about 3.5 to 10.27 million TCR-region mapped reads were obtained with IR-seq, compared with only about 80 to 1,300 with RNA-seq. One of the main goals was to work out a read-filtering strategy for immune repertoire data, in particular whether clonotypes backed by only a single read should be removed. Whole-transcriptome libraries were prepared with the TruSeq RNA Access Library Prep Kit after DNase treatment. By revised international staging, eight or nine patients were R-ISS I, some 17 were R-ISS II and over five were R-ISS III. Using the same bone marrow samples, the study ran both targeted immune repertoire sequencing and bulk whole-transcriptome sequencing and then compared the TCR repertoires from each method. Results the study describes overall, beyond this receptor: When single-read clonotypes were removed, the proportions of shared clonotypes in IR-seq and RNA-seq correlated more strongly. Compared with RNA-seq, IR-seq captured clonotypes at much higher depth and more reliably, and a smaller IR-seq throughput was enough to identify most shared clonotypes. The sorted CD138-negative fraction was not purified T cells but a mixed bone marrow immune population. In IR-seq, about 82% of clonotypes but approximately 4% of total reads were represented by single-read clonotypes, whereas in RNA-seq, about 76% of clonotypes and more than 35% of reads were represented by single-read clonotypes.

Its CDR3 holds 13 amino acids, cysteine through phenylalanine. Of the read, only the CDR3 DNA is kept; its 39 bases are in frame from base 1. V and J are trimmed by 3 bases and 3 bases, and the gene matches miss 4 bases of the junction. Sequences DFQATT (CDR1) and SNEGSKA (CDR2) are obtained from the germline V gene (reference sequence). Every patient had bone marrow sampled at the time of active disease. Isolation of bone marrow mononuclear cells was performed by Ficoll-Hypaque density gradient centrifugation. Myeloma plasma cells were removed and CD138-negative cells were obtained by negative selection following labeling with CD138 magnetic microbeads on a MACS separator. Purity of the isolated cells was checked by flow cytometry on an Attune NxT using CD138 antibodies. TRIzol reagent was used to extract total RNA, and a NanoDrop spectrophotometer was used to quantify the extracted RNA. Paired RNA-seq and IR-seq were performed on each patient's CD138-negative bone marrow sample.

This clonotype was recorded at least ten times. Its antigen is not yet known. Per-base quality was not reported, and no clone a single base away is much larger than it. TCR libraries were built from 300 to 450 ng RNA with the Immunoverse kit, using molecular barcoded adaptors covering alpha/delta and beta/gamma chains. The same RNA used for transcriptome sequencing was used for TCR library preparation. An Illumina HiSeq 4000 with 2 x 150 cycles was used to sequence the TCR libraries. Concerning the study's data processing: Using MiXCR, which included quality filtering and error correction, TCR reads were aligned to human V, D, J and C references and then assembled into CDR3 clonotypes. The tcR package in R was used to analyze clonotype counts and gene usage diversity. For inspection of raw mapping reads, RNA-seq reads were mapped by STAR aligner version 2.5.3a onto GRCh37 of the human genome. To test how sequencing depth affects detected clonotypes, IR-seq fastq files were randomly downsampled with Seqtk 1.3. TCRdb trimmed the raw reads at Q25, called clones with MiXCR and kept productive beta chains. All rows with the same CDR3 protein become a single entry with the most common DNA and genes. The V and J calls were determined by TCRdb, not by the authors. The sample contains roughly 130,000 distinct CDR3 sequences, roughly 13% of them found a single time. The ten largest clones add up to 11% of the sample.

The chain uses TRBV20-1 and TRBJ2-7, with 8 bases aligning to TRBD1. The TCR originated in a donor aged 40 or over with multiple myeloma. Source material: a population of CD138-negative cells sorted from bone marrow. Read against the paper, the sample's cell subset or site label means: bone marrow mononuclear cells depleted of CD138+ plasma/myeloma cells by negative magnetic selection. The sequence in DNA is TGCAGTGCTAGGACAGGGGCCGACTACGAGCAGTACTTC. This is translated as CSARTGADYEQYF.